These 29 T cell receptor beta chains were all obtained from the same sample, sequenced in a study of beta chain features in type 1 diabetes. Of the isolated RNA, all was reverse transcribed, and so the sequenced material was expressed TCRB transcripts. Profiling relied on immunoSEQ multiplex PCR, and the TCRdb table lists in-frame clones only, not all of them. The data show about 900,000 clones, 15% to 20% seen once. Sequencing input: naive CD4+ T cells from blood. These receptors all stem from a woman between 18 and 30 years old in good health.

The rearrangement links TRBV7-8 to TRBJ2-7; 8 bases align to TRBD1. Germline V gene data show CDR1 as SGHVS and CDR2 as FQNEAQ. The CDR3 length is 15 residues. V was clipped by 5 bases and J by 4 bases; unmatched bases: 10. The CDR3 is CASSGQGAVGYEQYF. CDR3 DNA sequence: TGTGCCAGCAGCGGACAGGGTGCCGTGGGTTACGAGCAGTACTTC.

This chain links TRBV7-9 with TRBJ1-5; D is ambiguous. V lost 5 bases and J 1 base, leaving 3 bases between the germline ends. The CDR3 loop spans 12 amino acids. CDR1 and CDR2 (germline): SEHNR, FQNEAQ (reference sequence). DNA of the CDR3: TGTGCCAGCAGCAGAAGCAATCAGCCCCAGCATTTT. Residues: CASSRSNQPQHF. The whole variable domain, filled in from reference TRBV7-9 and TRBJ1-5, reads DTGVSQNPRHKITKRGQNVTFRCDPISEHNRLYWYRQTLGQGPEFLTYFQNEAQLEKSRLLSDRFSAERPKGSFSTLEIQRTEQGDSAMYLCASSRSNQPQHFGDGTRLSIL.

CDR3 DNA sequence: TGTGCCAGCAGCGTAGATCCCATTGACTATGGCTACACCTTC. Translation: CASSVDPIDYGYTF. The V gene is TRBV9, the J gene TRBJ1-2; D is unclear. Trimming cost V 0 bases and J 3 bases, with 9 bases left between them. There are 14 residues in the CDR3. Germline CDR1 reads SGDLS; CDR2 reads YYNGEE. The whole variable domain, filled in from reference TRBV9 and TRBJ1-2, reads DSGVTQTPKHLITATGQRVTLRCSPRSGDLSVYWYQQSLDQGLQFLIQYYNGEERAKGNILERFSAQQFPDLHSELNLSSLELGDSALYFCASSVDPIDYGYTFGSGTRLTVV.

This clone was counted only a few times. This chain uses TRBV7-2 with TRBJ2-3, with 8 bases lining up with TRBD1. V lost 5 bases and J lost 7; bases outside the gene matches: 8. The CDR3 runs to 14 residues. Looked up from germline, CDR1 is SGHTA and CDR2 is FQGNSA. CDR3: CASSPRGRKNTQYF. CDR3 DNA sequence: TGTGCCAGCAGCCCCAGGGGGCGTAAAAATACGCAGTATTTT.

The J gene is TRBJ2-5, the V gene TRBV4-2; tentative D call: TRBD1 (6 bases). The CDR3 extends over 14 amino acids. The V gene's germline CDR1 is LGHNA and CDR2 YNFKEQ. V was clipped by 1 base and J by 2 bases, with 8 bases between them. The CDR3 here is CASSQVGQQETQYF. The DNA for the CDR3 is TGTGCCAGCAGCCAAGTTGGACAGCAAGAGACCCAGTACTTC.

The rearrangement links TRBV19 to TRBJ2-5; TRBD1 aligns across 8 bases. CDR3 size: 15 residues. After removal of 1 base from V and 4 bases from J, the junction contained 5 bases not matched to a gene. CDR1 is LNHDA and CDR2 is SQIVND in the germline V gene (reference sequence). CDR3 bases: TGTGCCAGTAGTATAGGAGGCAGGGGGCTAGAGACCCAGTACTTC. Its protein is CASSIGGRGLETQYF. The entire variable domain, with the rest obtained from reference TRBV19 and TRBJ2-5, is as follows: DGGITQSPKYLFRKEGQNVTLSCEQNLNHDAMYWYRQDPGQGLRLIYYSQIVNDFQKGDIAEGYSVSREKKESFPLTVTSAQKNPTAFYLCASSIGGRGLETQYFGPGTRLLVL.

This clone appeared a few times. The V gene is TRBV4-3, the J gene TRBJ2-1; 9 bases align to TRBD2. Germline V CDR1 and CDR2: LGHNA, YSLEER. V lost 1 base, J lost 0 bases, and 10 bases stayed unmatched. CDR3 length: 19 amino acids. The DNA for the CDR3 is TGCGCCAGCAGCCAAGCGGCTAGCGGGGAGGGCCGCTCCTACAATGAGCAGTTCTTC. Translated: CASSQAASGEGRSYNEQFF.

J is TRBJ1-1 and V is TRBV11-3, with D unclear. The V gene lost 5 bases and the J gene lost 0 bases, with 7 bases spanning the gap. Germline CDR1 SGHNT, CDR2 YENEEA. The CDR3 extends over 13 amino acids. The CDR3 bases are TGTGCCAGCAGCCTAAACGTGAACACTGAAGCTTTCTTT. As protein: CASSLNVNTEAFF.

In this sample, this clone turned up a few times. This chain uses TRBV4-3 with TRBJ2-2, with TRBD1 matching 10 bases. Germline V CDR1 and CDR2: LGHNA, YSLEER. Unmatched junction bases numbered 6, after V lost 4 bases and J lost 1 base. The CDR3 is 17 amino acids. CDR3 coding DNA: TGCGCCAGCAGCCCGACAGGGGGCGGAATGAACACCGGGGAGCTGTTTTTT. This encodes CASSPTGGGMNTGELFF.

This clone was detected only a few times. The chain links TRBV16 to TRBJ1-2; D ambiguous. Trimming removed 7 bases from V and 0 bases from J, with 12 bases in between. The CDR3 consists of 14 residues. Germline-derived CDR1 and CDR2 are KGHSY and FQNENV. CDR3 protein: CASTITQTNYGYTF. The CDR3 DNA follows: TGTGCCAGCACGATAACACAAACTAACTATGGCTACACCTTC.

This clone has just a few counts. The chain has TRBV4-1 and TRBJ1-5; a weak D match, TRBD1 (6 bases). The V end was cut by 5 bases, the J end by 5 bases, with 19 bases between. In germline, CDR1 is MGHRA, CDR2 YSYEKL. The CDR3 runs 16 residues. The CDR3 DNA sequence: TGCGCCAGCAGCGGGTTGTTCACAGGGCGAGATCAGCCCCAGCATTTT. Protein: CASSGLFTGRDQPQHF.

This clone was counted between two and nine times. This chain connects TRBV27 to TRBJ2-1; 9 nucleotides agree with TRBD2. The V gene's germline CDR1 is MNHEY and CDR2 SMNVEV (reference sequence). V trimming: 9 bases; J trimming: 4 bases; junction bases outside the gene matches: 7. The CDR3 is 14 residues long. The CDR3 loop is CASGASGIYNEQFF. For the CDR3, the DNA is TGTGCCAGTGGGGCTAGCGGGATTTACAATGAGCAGTTCTTC.

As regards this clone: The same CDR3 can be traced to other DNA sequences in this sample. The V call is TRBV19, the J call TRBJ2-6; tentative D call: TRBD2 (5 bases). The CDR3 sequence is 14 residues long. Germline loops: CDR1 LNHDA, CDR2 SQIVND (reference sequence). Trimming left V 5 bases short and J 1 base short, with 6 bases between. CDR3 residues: CASSPGSGANVLTF. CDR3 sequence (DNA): TGTGCCAGTAGTCCGGGGTCTGGGGCCAACGTCCTGACTTTC.

The CDR3 DNA reads as TGTGCCAGCACCGCGGGACAGGGAGCGGAAAAACTGTTTTTT. Its translation: CASTAGQGAEKLFF. This sequence joins TRBV28 and TRBJ1-4, with TRBD1 matching 9 bases. This CDR3 contains 14 residues. V lost 7 bases, J lost 8 bases, and 8 bases stayed unmatched. Per the germline V gene, CDR1 is MDHEN and CDR2 is SYDVKM.

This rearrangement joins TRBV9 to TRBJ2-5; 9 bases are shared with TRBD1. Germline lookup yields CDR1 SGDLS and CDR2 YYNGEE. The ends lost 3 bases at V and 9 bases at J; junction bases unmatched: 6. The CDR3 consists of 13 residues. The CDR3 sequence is CASSETGGPSQYF. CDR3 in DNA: TGTGCCAGCAGCGAGACAGGGGGTCCATCCCAGTACTTC. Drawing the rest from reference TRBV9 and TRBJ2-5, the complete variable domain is DSGVTQTPKHLITATGQRVTLRCSPRSGDLSVYWYQQSLDQGLQFLIQYYNGEERAKGNILERFSAQQFPDLHSELNLSSLELGDSALYFCASSETGGPSQYFGPGTRLLVL.

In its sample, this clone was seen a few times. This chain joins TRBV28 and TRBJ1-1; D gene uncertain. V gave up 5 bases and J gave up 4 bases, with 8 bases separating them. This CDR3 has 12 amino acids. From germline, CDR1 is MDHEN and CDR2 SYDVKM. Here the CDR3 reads CASSPPGTEAFF. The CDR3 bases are TGTGCCAGCAGTCCCCCTGGCACTGAAGCTTTCTTT.

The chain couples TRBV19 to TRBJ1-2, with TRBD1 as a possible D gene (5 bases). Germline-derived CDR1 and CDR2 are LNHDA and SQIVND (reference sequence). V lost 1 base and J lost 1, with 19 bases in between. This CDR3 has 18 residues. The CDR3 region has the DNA TGTGCCAGTAGTATAGTAGGAGCACCGGGACGGAGTAACTATGGCTACACCTTC. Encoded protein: CASSIVGAPGRSNYGYTF.

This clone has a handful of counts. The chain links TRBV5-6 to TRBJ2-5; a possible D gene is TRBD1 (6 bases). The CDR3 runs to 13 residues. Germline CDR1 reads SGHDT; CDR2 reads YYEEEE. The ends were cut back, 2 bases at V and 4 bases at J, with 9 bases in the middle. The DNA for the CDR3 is TGTGCCAGCAGCTTAGGACAGTTAGAGACCCAGTACTTC. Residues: CASSLGQLETQYF.

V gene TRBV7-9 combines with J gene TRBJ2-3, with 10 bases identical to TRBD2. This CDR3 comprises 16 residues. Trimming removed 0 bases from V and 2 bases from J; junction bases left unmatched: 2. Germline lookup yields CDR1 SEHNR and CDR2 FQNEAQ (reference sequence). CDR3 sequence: CASSLAGTSATDTQYF. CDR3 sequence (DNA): TGTGCCAGCAGCTTAGCCGGGACTAGCGCCACAGATACGCAGTATTTT.

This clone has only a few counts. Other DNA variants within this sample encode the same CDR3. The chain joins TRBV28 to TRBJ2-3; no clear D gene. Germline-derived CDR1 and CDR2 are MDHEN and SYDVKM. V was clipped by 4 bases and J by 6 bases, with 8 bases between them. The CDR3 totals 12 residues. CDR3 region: CASSSNTDTQYF. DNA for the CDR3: TGTGCCAGCAGTTCGAATACCGATACGCAGTATTTT.

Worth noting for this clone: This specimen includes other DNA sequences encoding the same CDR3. The CDR3 coding sequence is TGTGCCAGCAGCGTTTCCAGCGGAAGTTACAATGAGCAGTTCTTC. It specifies CASSVSSGSYNEQFF. The chain links TRBV9 to TRBJ2-1, with D tentatively TRBD2 (5 bases). This CDR3 has 15 residues. Deletions cut 2 bases from V and 4 bases from J, with 13 bases between. Germline values: CDR1 SGDLS, CDR2 YYNGEE.

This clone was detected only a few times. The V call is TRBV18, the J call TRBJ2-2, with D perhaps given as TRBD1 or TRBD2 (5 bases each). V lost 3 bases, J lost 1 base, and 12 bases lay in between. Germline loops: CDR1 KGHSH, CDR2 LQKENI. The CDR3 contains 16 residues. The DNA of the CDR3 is TGTGCCAGCTCACCTCCGGGACCGAGGAACACCGGGGAGCTGTTTTTT. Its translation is CASSPPGPRNTGELFF.

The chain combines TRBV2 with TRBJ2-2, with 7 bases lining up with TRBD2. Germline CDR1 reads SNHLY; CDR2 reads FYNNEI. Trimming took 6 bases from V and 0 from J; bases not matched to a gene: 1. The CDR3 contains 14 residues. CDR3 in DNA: TGTGCCAGCAGGAGCGGGACGAACACCGGGGAGCTGTTTTTT. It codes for CASRSGTNTGELFF.

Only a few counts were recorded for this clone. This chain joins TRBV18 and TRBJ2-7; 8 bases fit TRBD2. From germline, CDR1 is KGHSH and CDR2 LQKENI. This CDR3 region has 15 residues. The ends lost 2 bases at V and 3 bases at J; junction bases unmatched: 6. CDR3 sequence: CASSPSAGGGYEQYF. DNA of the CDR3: TGTGCCAGCTCACCAAGTGCGGGGGGCGGCTACGAGCAGTACTTC.

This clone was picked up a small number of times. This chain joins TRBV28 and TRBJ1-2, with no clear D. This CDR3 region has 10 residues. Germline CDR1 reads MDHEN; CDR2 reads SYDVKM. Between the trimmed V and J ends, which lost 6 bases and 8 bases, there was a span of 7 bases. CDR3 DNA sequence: TGTGCCAGCAGGGACGGGGGCTACACCTTC. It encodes CASRDGGYTF.

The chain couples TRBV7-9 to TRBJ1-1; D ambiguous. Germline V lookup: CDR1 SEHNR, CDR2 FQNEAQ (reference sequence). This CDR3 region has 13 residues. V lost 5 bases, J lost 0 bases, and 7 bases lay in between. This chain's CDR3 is CASSRGLNTEAFF. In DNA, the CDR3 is TGTGCCAGCAGCAGAGGTTTGAACACTGAAGCTTTCTTT. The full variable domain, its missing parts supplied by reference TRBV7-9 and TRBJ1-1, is DTGVSQNPRHKITKRGQNVTFRCDPISEHNRLYWYRQTLGQGPEFLTYFQNEAQLEKSRLLSDRFSAERPKGSFSTLEIQRTEQGDSAMYLCASSRGLNTEAFFGQGTRLTVV.

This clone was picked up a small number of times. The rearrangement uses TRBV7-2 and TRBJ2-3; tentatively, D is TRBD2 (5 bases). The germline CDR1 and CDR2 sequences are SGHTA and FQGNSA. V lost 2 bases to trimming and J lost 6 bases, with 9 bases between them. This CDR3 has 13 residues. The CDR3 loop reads CASSLSTGDTQYF. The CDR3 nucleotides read TGTGCCAGCAGCTTATCAACGGGGGATACGCAGTATTTT.

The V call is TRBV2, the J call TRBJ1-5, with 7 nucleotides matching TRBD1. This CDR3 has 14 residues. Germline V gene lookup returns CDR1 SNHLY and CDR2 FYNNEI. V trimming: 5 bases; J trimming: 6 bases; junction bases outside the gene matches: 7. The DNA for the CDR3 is TGTGCCAGCAGTTTAGGACAGGTAGTTCAGCCCCAGCATTTT. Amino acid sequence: CASSLGQVVQPQHF.

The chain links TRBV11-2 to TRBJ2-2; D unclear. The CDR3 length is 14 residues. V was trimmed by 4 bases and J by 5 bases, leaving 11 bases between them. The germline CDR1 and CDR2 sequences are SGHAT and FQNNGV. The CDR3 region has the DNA TGTGCCAGCAGCTCGTCACGGGTAACCGGGGAGCTGTTTTTT. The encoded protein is CASSSSRVTGELFF.